The sequence of this T cell receptor beta chain was determined in a study of blood T cell repertoires in COVID-19. About the study: T cells, B-cell-depleted T cells, or PBMCs supplied cDNA or gDNA.

The age range of participants was 18 to 89 years, with residence in more than 20 US areas. Trimming cost V 3 bases and J 3 bases, with 9 bases left between them. CDR3 length: 13 residues. The germline V gene has CDR1 SQVTM and CDR2 ANQGSEA. Original processing notes: Using reference gene primer amplification, nucleated cell counts were estimated. Produced via immunoSEQ multiplex PCR; TCRdb's table is partial and in-frame only. The V and J calls and the clone size are those of that table, but D and trimming were determined from the DNA. This table has just over 350,000 clones, roughly 84% appearing once.

This rearrangement joins TRBV29-1 to TRBJ2-1; no firm D call. Sequenced material: PBMCs or T cells enriched from blood (not recorded which). This receptor was identified in a woman aged 25 to 39 who had recovered from COVID-19. The CDR3, as DNA: TGCAGCGTTGAGGGCAAGAACTACAATGAGCAGTTCTTC. Protein product: CSVEGKNYNEQFF.